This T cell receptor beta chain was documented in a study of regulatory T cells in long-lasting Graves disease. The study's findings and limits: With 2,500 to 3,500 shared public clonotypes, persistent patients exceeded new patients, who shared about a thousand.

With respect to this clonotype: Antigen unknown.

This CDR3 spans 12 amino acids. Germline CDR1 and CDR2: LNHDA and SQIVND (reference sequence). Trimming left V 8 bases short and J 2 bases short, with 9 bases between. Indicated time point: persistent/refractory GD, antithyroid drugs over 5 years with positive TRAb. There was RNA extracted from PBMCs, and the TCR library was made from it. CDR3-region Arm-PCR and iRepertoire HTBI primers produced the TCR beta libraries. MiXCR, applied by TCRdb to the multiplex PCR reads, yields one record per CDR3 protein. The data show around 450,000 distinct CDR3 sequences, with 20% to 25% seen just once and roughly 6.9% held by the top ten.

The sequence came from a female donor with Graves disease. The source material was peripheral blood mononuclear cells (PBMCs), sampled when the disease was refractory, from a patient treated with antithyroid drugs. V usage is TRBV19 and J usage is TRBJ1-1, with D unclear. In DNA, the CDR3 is TGTGCCAGTGGTTTTTTAAACACTGAAGCTTTCTTT. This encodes CASGFLNTEAFF.